These T cell receptor beta chains were read from a single sample in a study of cytomegalovirus exposure and HLA in healthy donors. Some clones are missing from TCRdb's copy, which holds only in-frame ones; the method was immunoSEQ multiplex PCR. The repertoire holds about 150,000 clones, with 79% as singletons. The sequencing input was PBMCs. These TCRs come from a man aged 45-60 years in good health and CMV-seropositive. Each CDR3 is given with its conserved first and last residue. Each record gives: J gene, V gene, clone size, D gene, CDR3 DNA, CDR3 protein. A D gene is named only where the DNA matches it firmly. For some rows the clone size is stated as once, few or many, or as a class when expanded; others skip it.

J: TRBJ2-3
V: TRBV29-1
size: NA
D: TRBD2
DNA: TGCAGCGTTCCCGGGGGTAGCGGGATCTCAGATACGCAGTATTTT
CDR3: CSVPGGSGISDTQYF

J: TRBJ2-2
V: TRBV7-8
size: once
D: TRBD2
DNA: TGTGCCAGCAGCTTAGTACTAGCGGGTGGGGGGGAGCTGTTTTTT
CDR3: CASSLVLAGGGELFF

J: TRBJ2-7
V: TRBV10-3
size: NA
D: NA
DNA: TGTGCCATCAGGCCCGCCCCCTCTGCGGGTGAGCAGTACTTC
CDR3: CAIRPAPSAGEQYF

J: TRBJ1-5
V: TRBV10-2
size: few
D: NA
DNA: TGCGCCAGCAGCACAACGACAGGTAGCAATCAGCCCCAGCATTTT
CDR3: CASSTTTGSNQPQHF

J: TRBJ2-3
V: TRBV6-4
size: few
D: TRBD2
DNA: TGTGCCAGCAGTGAGGCTAGCGGGAGCCCAGATACGCAGTATTTT
CDR3: CASSEASGSPDTQYF

J: TRBJ1-1
V: TRBV30
size: NA
D: TRBD1
DNA: TGTGCCTCGGACAGGGGATCCACTGAAGCTTTCTTT
CDR3: CASDRGSTEAFF

J: TRBJ1-6
V: TRBV6-1
size: NA
D: NA
DNA: TGTGCCAGCAGTGAACCTTGGCAGGGAGGTTTTTCACCCCTCCACTTT
CDR3: CASSEPWQGGFSPLHF

J: TRBJ2-7
V: TRBV20-1
size: NA
D: NA
DNA: TGCAGTGCTAGAGGGAGAGAGCAGTACTTC
CDR3: CSARGREQYF

J: TRBJ1-5
V: TRBV9
size: NA
D: NA
DNA: TGTGCCAGCAGCGTAGGCGTCAATAGCAATCAGCCCCAGCATTTT
CDR3: CASSVGVNSNQPQHF

J: TRBJ2-7
V: TRBV2
size: NA
D: TRBD1
DNA: TGTGCCAGCAGTGAAGGTCCCGGGACAGGGGACGAGCAGTACTTC
CDR3: CASSEGPGTGDEQYF

J: TRBJ2-7
V: TRBV6-6
size: NA
D: NA
DNA: TGTGCCAGCAGTGACCCCCCAGGTTACGAGCAGTACTTC
CDR3: CASSDPPGYEQYF

J: TRBJ2-5
V: TRBV30
size: NA
D: NA
DNA: TGTGCCTGGAGTGATTACAAGACCCAGTACTTC
CDR3: CAWSDYKTQYF

J: TRBJ2-1
V: TRBV28
size: few
D: TRBD2
DNA: TGTGCCAGCAGGGCAGCGGGAGGGCCCTCGGATGAGCAGTTCTTC
CDR3: CASRAAGGPSDEQFF

J: TRBJ2-2
V: TRBV7-9
size: once
D: TRBD2
DNA: TGTGCCAGCAGCTATTCGGGAGGAGGGACCGGGGAGCTGTTTTTT
CDR3: CASSYSGGGTGELFF

J: TRBJ2-5
V: TRBV5-1
size: NA
D: TRBD2
DNA: TGCGCCAGCAGCCTACGACTAGCGGGAGCGAAAGAGACCCAGTACTTC
CDR3: CASSLRLAGAKETQYF

J: TRBJ2-2
V: TRBV6-5
size: NA
D: NA
DNA: TGTGCCAGCAAGGGTCGGGGTGAGACCGGGGAGCTGTTTTTT
CDR3: CASKGRGETGELFF

J: TRBJ1-5
V: TRBV28
size: NA
D: TRBD1
DNA: TGTGCCAGCAGTTTATGGGACAGGGAGGATCAGCCCCAGCATTTT
CDR3: CASSLWDREDQPQHF

J: TRBJ2-3
V: TRBV6-5
size: NA
D: NA
DNA: TGTGCCAGCAGTTTGAAACGCCGGGATACGCAGTATTTT
CDR3: CASSLKRRDTQYF

J: TRBJ1-1
V: TRBV5-1
size: few
D: TRBD1
DNA: TGCGCCAGCAGCCCATGGACAGGGAGGAACACTGAAGCTTTCTTT
CDR3: CASSPWTGRNTEAFF

J: TRBJ2-7
V: TRBV9
size: NA
D: TRBD1
DNA: TGTGCCAGCAGCCAAGGGACAGACTCCTACGAGCAGTACTTC
CDR3: CASSQGTDSYEQYF

J: TRBJ1-4
V: TRBV2
size: NA
D: TRBD1
DNA: TGTGCCAGCAGTGTAAGGACAGGGAATGAAAAACTGTTTTTT
CDR3: CASSVRTGNEKLFF

J: TRBJ2-3
V: TRBV2
size: once
D: NA
DNA: TGTGCCAGCAGTGAAGCGAGAAATACGCAGTATTTT
CDR3: CASSEARNTQYF

J: TRBJ2-1
V: TRBV6-6
size: NA
D: NA
DNA: TGTGCCAGCAGTTACGTTACCACGGGTGAGCAGTTCTTC
CDR3: CASSYVTTGEQFF

J: TRBJ2-7
V: TRBV2
size: NA
D: TRBD1
DNA: TGTGCCAGCAGTACCGGGACAGGCTCCTACGAGCAGTACTTC
CDR3: CASSTGTGSYEQYF

J: TRBJ2-1
V: TRBV18
size: NA
D: NA
DNA: TGTGCCAGCTCACCTTCGTCGTACAATGAGCAGTTCTTC
CDR3: CASSPSSYNEQFF

J: TRBJ1-5
V: TRBV19
size: once
D: TRBD1
DNA: TGTGCCACTTCCTCGGAGGATGGACAGGGTCTCACTCAGCCCCAGCATTTT
CDR3: CATSSEDGQGLTQPQHF

J: TRBJ2-3
V: TRBV5-1
size: NA
D: TRBD2
DNA: TGCGCCAGCAGCTTGAGGGAGGGCCGCGATACGCAGTATTTT
CDR3: CASSLREGRDTQYF

J: TRBJ2-1
V: TRBV27
size: NA
D: TRBD2
DNA: TGTGCCAGCAGTTTAGGGCTAGCGGGTAGAAGCTCCTACAATGAGCAGTTCTTC
CDR3: CASSLGLAGRSSYNEQFF

J: TRBJ2-1
V: TRBV15
size: NA
D: NA
DNA: TGTGCCACCAGCAGAGATCGGCCTAGTGAGCAGTTCTTC
CDR3: CATSRDRPSEQFF

J: TRBJ2-3
V: TRBV5-1
size: NA
D: TRBD2
DNA: TGCGCCAGCAGCTTAGCGGGAGGAAGGCCAGATACGCAGTATTTT
CDR3: CASSLAGGRPDTQYF

J: TRBJ1-6
V: TRBV5-4
size: NA
D: TRBD1
DNA: TGTGCCAGCACCGGAGACAGGGGGAATTCACCCCTCCACTTT
CDR3: CASTGDRGNSPLHF

J: TRBJ2-1
V: TRBV28
size: NA
D: TRBD2
DNA: TGTGCCAGCTTAGGGGCTAGCGGAGGGTACAATGAGCAGTTCTTC
CDR3: CASLGASGGYNEQFF

J: TRBJ2-2
V: TRBV28
size: few
D: TRBD2
DNA: TGTGCCAGTAGCGGGAGCGGGACCGGGGAGCTGTTTTTT
CDR3: CASSGSGTGELFF

J: TRBJ2-2
V: TRBV28
size: NA
D: NA
DNA: TGTGCCAGCAGTTTGGAGGTTTACGGGGAGCTGTTTTTT
CDR3: CASSLEVYGELFF

J: TRBJ2-1
V: TRBV29-1
size: NA
D: TRBD2
DNA: TGCAGCGTTCGGGACTACCCAATAAATGAGCAGTTCTTC
CDR3: CSVRDYPINEQFF

J: TRBJ2-1
V: TRBV6-6
size: NA
D: NA
DNA: TGTGCCAGCAGCCAGGGGACCAACCGCTACAATGAGCAGTTCTTC
CDR3: CASSQGTNRYNEQFF

J: TRBJ1-6
V: TRBV6-5
size: NA
D: NA
DNA: TGTGCCAGCAGTTTTGGGGGAGGCTATAATTCACCCCTCCACTTT
CDR3: CASSFGGGYNSPLHF

J: TRBJ2-2
V: TRBV6-1
size: once
D: NA
DNA: TGTGCCAGCAGTGAACCAGGGGTTCGGACCGGGGAGCTGTTTTTT
CDR3: CASSEPGVRTGELFF

J: TRBJ2-1
V: TRBV6-5
size: NA
D: TRBD2
DNA: TGTGCCAGCAGTTACCTTACTAGCGGGAGGTTCAATGAGCAGTTCTTC
CDR3: CASSYLTSGRFNEQFF

J: TRBJ2-6
V: TRBV29-1
size: NA
D: TRBD1
DNA: TGCAGCGCTGGAGGGCAGGGGGCAGATGGGGCCAACGTCCTGACTTTC
CDR3: CSAGGQGADGANVLTF

J: TRBJ2-7
V: TRBV7-8
size: NA
D: TRBD2
DNA: TGTGCCAGCAGCTTCCCCTCAGCGGGAGGCTCCTACGAGCAGTACTTC
CDR3: CASSFPSAGGSYEQYF